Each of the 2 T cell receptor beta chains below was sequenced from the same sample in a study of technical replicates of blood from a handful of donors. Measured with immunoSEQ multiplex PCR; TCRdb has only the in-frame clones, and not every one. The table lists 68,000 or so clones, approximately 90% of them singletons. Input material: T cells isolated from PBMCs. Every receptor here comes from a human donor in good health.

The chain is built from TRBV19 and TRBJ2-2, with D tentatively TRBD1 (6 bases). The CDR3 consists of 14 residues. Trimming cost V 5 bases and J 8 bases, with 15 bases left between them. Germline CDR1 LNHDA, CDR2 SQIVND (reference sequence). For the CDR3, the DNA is TGTGCCAGTAGTCAACACACAGGGACGGGGGAGCTGTTTTTT. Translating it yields CASSQHTGTGELFF. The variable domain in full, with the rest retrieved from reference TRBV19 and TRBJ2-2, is DGGITQSPKYLFRKEGQNVTLSCEQNLNHDAMYWYRQDPGQGLRLIYYSQIVNDFQKGDIAEGYSVSREKKESFPLTVTSAQKNPTAFYLCASSQHTGTGELFFGEGSRLTVL.

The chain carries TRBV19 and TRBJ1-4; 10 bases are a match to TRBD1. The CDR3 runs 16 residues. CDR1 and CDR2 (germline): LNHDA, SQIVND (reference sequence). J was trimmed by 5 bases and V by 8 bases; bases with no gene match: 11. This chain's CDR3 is CASSTGTGVWNEKLFF. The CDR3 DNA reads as TGTGCCAGTTCAACCGGGACAGGGGTATGGAATGAAAAACTGTTTTTT.